In its sample, the clone carrying this T cell receptor beta chain was seen once. The data were taken from a study of blood T cell repertoires in COVID-19. The CDR3 extends over 15 amino acids. Per germline, CDR1 SEHNR and CDR2 FQNEAQ (reference sequence). The V and J ends lost 4 bases and 2 bases, in that order; junction bases with no gene match: 7. TCRdb keeps only in-frame clones here, not all; method: immunoSEQ multiplex PCR. Of 360,000 or so clones in the sample, around 91% are singletons; the top ten hold roughly 6.8%. This receptor was identified in a man younger than 35 with active or convalescent COVID-19. Sample: peripheral blood. This rearrangement joins TRBV7-9 to TRBJ1-2, with 7 bases fitting TRBD1. The CDR3 DNA reads as TGTGCCAGCAGCTCCGAGAACAGGGGCAACTATGGCTACACCTTC. It yields the protein CASSSENRGNYGYTF.